This entry lists 24 T cell receptor beta chains sequenced from one sample in a study of T cells in Graves' hyperthyroidism and ophthalmopathy. The TCR beta CDR3 regions underwent amplification using RNA transcripts as the source. Using the HTBI primer set, a first-round RT-PCR was run on the TCR CDR3. TCRdb passed the multiplex PCR reads through MiXCR, listing each CDR3 protein once. Altogether some 770,000 distinct CDR3 sequences are present, less than 20% being singletons, with the ten largest covering around 8.1%. Sequences were obtained from blood. These receptors were collected from a young man with Graves' hyperthyroidism.

There are many counts of this clonotype. The chain employs TRBV12-3 or TRBV12-4 and TRBJ1-1, with D perhaps TRBD1 (6 bases). Trimming left V 11 bases short and J 6 bases short, with 19 bases between. CDR3 length equals 13 residues. The CDR3 reads CASQRGTVAEAFF. DNA for the CDR3: TGTGCCTCCCAAAGGGGGACCGTAGCTGAAGCTTTCTTT.

The genes are TRBV15 and TRBJ2-2; no firm D call. Germline V gene lookup returns CDR1 LNHNV and CDR2 YYDKDF (reference sequence). The V gene lost 5 bases and the J gene lost 3 bases, with 7 bases spanning the gap. The CDR3 is made up of 13 amino acids. The DNA of the CDR3 is TGTGCCACCAGCGGATTTTACACCGGGGAGCTGTTTTTT. Translated: CATSGFYTGELFF.

This clonotype was picked up many times. The gene calls are TRBV28 and TRBJ2-7; D perhaps matches TRBD2 (6 bases). The CDR3 runs 14 residues. Between the trimmed V and J ends, which lost 7 bases and 6 bases, there was a span of 19 bases. CDR1 is MDHEN and CDR2 is SYDVKM in the germline V gene. The CDR3 DNA is TGTGCCAGCACCCTGGGGGGTAAGGGAGGCGAGCAGTACTTC. Translated: CASTLGGKGGEQYF.

The chain recombines TRBV15 with TRBJ2-5; maybe TRBD2 (6 bases). The ends were cut back, 1 base at V and 5 bases at J, with 11 bases in the middle. The CDR3 consists of 14 residues. The germline CDR1 and CDR2 sequences are LNHNV and YYDKDF (reference sequence). CDR3 DNA: TGTGCCACCAGCAGAGGGGGGGTTCAGGAGACCCAGTACTTC. This encodes CATSRGGVQETQYF.

Regarding this clonotype: Given a much more abundant clone one base away, this may be a read error. This chain joins TRBV28 and TRBJ2-1; weak D call: TRBD2 (6 bases). V lost 7 bases and J lost 4, with 14 bases in between. The germline gives CDR1 MDHEN, CDR2 SYDVKM. The CDR3 consists of 14 residues. CDR3: CASNFGLPYNEQFF. CDR3 sequence (DNA): TGTGCCAGCAATTTTGGACTACCTTACAATGAGCAGTTCTTC.

This clonotype has more than one count but fewer than ten. The chain joins TRBV27 to TRBJ1-1, with D tentatively TRBD1 (5 bases). The V and J ends lost 3 bases and 3 bases respectively, with 8 bases between them. The germline V gene has CDR1 MNHEY and CDR2 SMNVEV (reference sequence). The CDR3 runs 13 residues. For the CDR3, the DNA is TGTGCCAGCAGTTTGATGGGGCACACTGAAGCTTTCTTT. Translation gives CASSLMGHTEAFF.

This clonotype was detected many times. The chain combines TRBV10-3 with TRBJ2-7, with D tentatively TRBD1 (6 bases). Trimming took off 3 bases at V and 5 bases at J, with 14 bases between the two ends. CDR1 and CDR2 from the germline V gene are ENHRY and SYGVKD. This CDR3 region has 14 residues. CDR3 residues: CAISERTGNHEQYF. The CDR3 DNA sequence: TGTGCCATCAGTGAACGAACAGGGAACCACGAGCAGTACTTC.

This clonotype showed up just a few times. Germline and junction disagree at one end, which may indicate a read error. The rearrangement uses TRBV7-2 and TRBJ1-2; 7 positions agree with TRBD1. CDR1 and CDR2 from the germline V gene are SGHTA and FQGNSA. The CDR3 covers 15 residues. CDR3 coding DNA: TGTGCCAGCAGCTTAGGGTGGGGACAGAACTATAGCTACACCTTC. Translated: CASSLGWGQNYSYTF.

This sequence joins TRBV19 and TRBJ1-3; D might be TRBD1 (6 bases). V lost 9 bases, J lost 4 bases, and 19 bases lay in between. Germline CDR1 and CDR2: LNHDA and SQIVND (reference sequence). The CDR3 has 15 residues. CDR3 residues: CASQEMGAGGNTIYF. CDR3 coding DNA: TGTGCCAGCCAAGAAATGGGGGCGGGAGGAAACACCATATATTTT. Supplemented by reference TRBV19 and TRBJ1-3, the full variable domain reads DGGITQSPKYLFRKEGQNVTLSCEQNLNHDAMYWYRQDPGQGLRLIYYSQIVNDFQKGDIAEGYSVSREKKESFPLTVTSAQKNPTAFYLCASQEMGAGGNTIYFGEGSWLTVV.

This clonotype was counted a few times. The rearrangement links TRBV27 to TRBJ1-1; D not certain. The germline V and J ends were trimmed by 4 bases and 1 base, with 16 bases remaining between them. The CDR3 extends over 16 amino acids. Germline V gene lookup returns CDR1 MNHEY and CDR2 SMNVEV (reference sequence). The CDR3 loop reads CASSSTSRRTNTEAFF. The DNA for the CDR3 is TGTGCCAGCAGTTCTACCTCACGGAGAACGAACACTGAAGCTTTCTTT.

This clonotype has a count of ten or more. The V call is TRBV12-3 or TRBV12-4, the J call TRBJ1-6; 7 nucleotides match TRBD1. The CDR3 is 15 amino acids. After removal of 5 bases from V and 10 bases from J, the junction contained 11 bases not matched to a gene. This CDR3 reads CASSHLRQGGSPLHF. The CDR3 nucleotides are TGTGCCAGCAGTCACCTAAGACAGGGTGGATCACCCCTCCACTTT.

The chain carries TRBV9 and TRBJ2-5; possible D gene TRBD2, 7 bases. V lost 0 bases and J lost 6, with 18 bases in between. Germline V gene data show CDR1 as SGDLS and CDR2 as YYNGEE. The CDR3 has 16 amino acids. CDR3 DNA sequence: TGTGCCAGCAGCGTAGGGGTTTCGGGGGGCCTAAAGACCCAGTACTTC. Protein product: CASSVGVSGGLKTQYF.

This rearrangement joins TRBV27 to TRBJ2-5; TRBD1 is a possible D gene (6 bases). Trimming took 6 bases from V and 9 from J, leaving 14 bases between them. The CDR3 consists of 12 residues. Looked up from germline, CDR1 is MNHEY and CDR2 is SMNVEV (reference sequence). The CDR3 region is CASRGGVGAQYF. CDR3 DNA: TGTGCCAGCAGAGGGGGTGTGGGGGCCCAGTACTTC.

This clonotype was counted many times. The chain carries TRBV7-9 and TRBJ2-3; no definite D call. The CDR3 consists of 13 residues. Germline V lookup: CDR1 SEHNR, CDR2 FQNEAQ (reference sequence). Trimming removed 3 bases at V and 2 bases at J, with 6 bases between. CDR3 coding DNA: TGTGCCAGCAGCTTCGCCTACACAGATACGCAGTATTTT. It translates to CASSFAYTDTQYF. Drawing the rest from reference TRBV7-9 and TRBJ2-3, the complete variable domain is DTGVSQNPRHKITKRGQNVTFRCDPISEHNRLYWYRQTLGQGPEFLTYFQNEAQLEKSRLLSDRFSAERPKGSFSTLEIQRTEQGDSAMYLCASSFAYTDTQYFGPGTRLTVL.

This clonotype was detected a few times. The rearrangement links TRBV4-3 to TRBJ2-1, with D hard to call. The CDR3 has 13 residues. Trimming stripped 0 bases from V and 10 bases from J, with 10 bases between. Per the germline V gene, CDR1 is LGHNA and CDR2 is YSLEER. The CDR3, as DNA: TGCGCCAGCAGCCAAGATTTAGCAATCGAGCAGTTCTTC. It yields the protein CASSQDLAIEQFF.

The chain recombines TRBV4-1 with TRBJ2-3, with 7 bases identical to TRBD2. The germline gives CDR1 MGHRA, CDR2 YSYEKL. The V and J ends lost 0 bases and 6 bases, in that order; junction bases with no gene match: 12. CDR3 length: 17 residues. The CDR3 spells CASSQDGRGGGSDTQYF. The CDR3 DNA follows: TGCGCCAGCAGCCAAGATGGCCGGGGCGGGGGTAGCGATACGCAGTATTTT.

The chain is built from TRBV27 and TRBJ2-7, with 8 bases aligning to TRBD2. There are 15 residues in the CDR3. V dropped 6 bases and J dropped 4; count of bases not matched to a gene: 11. CDR1 and CDR2 from the germline V gene are MNHEY and SMNVEV (reference sequence). CDR3 nucleotides: TGTGCCAGCAGCCGCGGGATAGCGGGAACTTACGAGCAGTACTTC. Amino acid sequence: CASSRGIAGTYEQYF.

The chain has TRBV19 and TRBJ2-1; tentative D call: TRBD1 (6 bases). The CDR3 consists of 16 residues. CDR1 LNHDA and CDR2 SQIVND come from the germline V gene (reference sequence). Deletions cut 5 bases from V and 0 bases from J, with 14 bases between. This CDR3 reads CASSPRGPSSYNEQFF. CDR3 DNA sequence: TGTGCCAGTAGTCCCAGGGGCCCGAGCTCCTACAATGAGCAGTTCTTC. Filled out from reference TRBV19 and TRBJ2-1, the complete variable domain reads DGGITQSPKYLFRKEGQNVTLSCEQNLNHDAMYWYRQDPGQGLRLIYYSQIVNDFQKGDIAEGYSVSREKKESFPLTVTSAQKNPTAFYLCASSPRGPSSYNEQFFGPGTRLTVL.

With respect to this clonotype: One end of the junction is discordant with germline, which a read error may explain. V and J are TRBV6-1 and TRBJ2-5, with 7 nucleotides matching TRBD2. Germline loops: CDR1 MNHNS, CDR2 SASEGT. CDR3 length equals 14 residues. CDR3 coding DNA: TGTGCCAGCAGTGGCGCGGGAGCCCAAGAGACCCTGTACTTC. This translates into CASSGAGAQETLYF.

There are a few counts of this clonotype. This chain links TRBV11-3 with TRBJ2-4; 11 bases are a match to TRBD2. V shed 4 bases, J shed 8 bases, and the junction held 19 bases outside the gene matches. CDR1 and CDR2 (germline): SGHNT, YENEEA. The CDR3 has 19 amino acids. In DNA, the CDR3 is TGTGCCAGCAGCTCCGCTCTAGCGGGAGGTGTCCGAGGGATGGACATTCAGTACTTC. It yields the protein CASSSALAGGVRGMDIQYF.

The chain links TRBV2 to TRBJ2-1; D perhaps matches TRBD2 (5 bases). From germline, CDR1 is SNHLY and CDR2 FYNNEI. Trimming removed 11 bases at V and 6 bases at J, with 20 bases between. The CDR3 length is 14 residues. The CDR3 DNA is TGTGCCTCAGCAACTCTAGCCCGTCCCAATGAGCAGTTCTTC. It codes for CASATLARPNEQFF.

Many counts were recorded for this clonotype. V gene TRBV24-1 combines with J gene TRBJ2-2; possibly TRBD1 or TRBD2 for D (5 bases each). This CDR3 spans 15 amino acids. Trimming removed 4 bases at V and 3 bases at J, with 11 bases between. CDR1 is KGHDR, CDR2 SFDVKD, per germline. CDR3 sequence (DNA): TGTGCCACCAGTGAGGGACGAGACTACACCGGGGAGCTGTTTTTT. Protein: CATSEGRDYTGELFF.

The V call is TRBV20-1, the J call TRBJ2-1, with D perhaps matching TRBD2 (5 bases). CDR1 and CDR2 from the germline V gene are DFQATT and SNEGSKA (reference sequence). V shed 0 bases and J shed 4 bases, with 7 bases lying between them. This CDR3 contains 13 residues. CDR3 sequence (DNA): TGCAGTGCTAGAGATGGACTGTACAATGAGCAGTTCTTC. It codes for CSARDGLYNEQFF.

This clonotype showed up just a few times. The genes are TRBV9 and TRBJ2-5; D remains ambiguous. The germline CDR1 and CDR2 sequences are SGDLS and YYNGEE. CDR3 length: 15 amino acids. V was trimmed by 0 bases and J by 2 bases, leaving 11 bases between them. In nucleotides, the CDR3 is TGTGCCAGCAGCGTAGGTGTGAGAGATCAAGAGACCCAGTACTTC. Amino acids: CASSVGVRDQETQYF.